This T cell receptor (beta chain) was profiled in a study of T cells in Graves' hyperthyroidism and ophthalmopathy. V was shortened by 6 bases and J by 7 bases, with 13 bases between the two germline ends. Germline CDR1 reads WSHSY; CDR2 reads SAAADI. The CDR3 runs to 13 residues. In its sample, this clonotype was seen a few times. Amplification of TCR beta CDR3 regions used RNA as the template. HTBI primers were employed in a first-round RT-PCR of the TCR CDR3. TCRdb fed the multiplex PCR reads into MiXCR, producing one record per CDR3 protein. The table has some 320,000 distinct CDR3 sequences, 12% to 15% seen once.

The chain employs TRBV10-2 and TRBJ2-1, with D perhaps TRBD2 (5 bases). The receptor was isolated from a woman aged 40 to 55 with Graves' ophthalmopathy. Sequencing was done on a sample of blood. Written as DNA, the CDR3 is TGCGCCAGCAGGGACGGGGTGAGGAATGAGCAGTTCTTC. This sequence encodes CASRDGVRNEQFF.